This T cell receptor (beta chain) was sequenced during a study of cytomegalovirus exposure and HLA in healthy donors. The PCR contained 60 Vbeta and 13 Jbeta primers. Using immunoSEQ multiplex PCR, the repertoire was profiled, and TCRdb retains in-frame clones only, with some absent. The profile shows roughly 190,000 clones, around 85% of them singletons. J was trimmed by 5 bases and V by 4 bases; bases with no gene match: 6. The CDR3 is made up of 16 amino acids. Germline values: CDR1 MNHEY, CDR2 SVGAGI. The V call is TRBV6-5, the J call TRBJ2-5; 14 bases match TRBD2. The receptor comes from a man in his forties in good health and CMV-seropositive. The specimen sequenced was PBMCs. For the CDR3, the DNA is TGTGCCAGCAGTTCCCCAAGACTAGCGGGGGGGGAGACCCAGTACTTC. Its translation: CASSSPRLAGGETQYF.